The entry that follows covers one T cell receptor beta chain sequence. Participants were placed into cohorts based on the clinical history they reported. These data belong to a study of blood T cell repertoires in COVID-19. Study overall: COVID-19 samples collected from the United States, Italy and Spain covered acute and convalescent phases.

The CDR3 sequence is 14 residues long. Germline V gene lookup returns CDR1 SGHVS and CDR2 FNYEAQ. The ends lost 5 bases at V and 6 bases at J; junction bases unmatched: 8. Profiled with immunoSEQ multiplex PCR; TCRdb holds only in-frame clones, not every one. The sample lists under 450,000 clones, around 87% seen once, with 1% to 1.5% in the top ten. The TCR sequence derives from a man aged 25 to 45 who had recovered from COVID-19. The chain combines TRBV7-6 with TRBJ2-7; TRBD2 matches 9 bases. Material for sequencing was PBMCs or T cells enriched from blood (not recorded which). CDR3 DNA sequence: TGTGCCAGCAGCACTTCTAGCGGGGTTCCCGAGCAGTACTTC. Its protein product is CASSTSSGVPEQYF.